A single sample is the source of the 11 T cell receptor beta chains below, sequenced in a study of PD-1 blockade in classical Hodgkin lymphoma. Every patient was affected by relapse after autologous stem cell transplantation, while exposure to brentuximab vedotin was not uniform. Generated by immunoSEQ multiplex PCR, the TCRdb table keeps only in-frame clones and is missing some. The table lists approximately 100,000 clones, roughly 89% of them singletons. The source was peripheral blood mononuclear cells (PBMCs), collected before the second cycle of nivolumab. The receptors were gathered from a human donor with classical Hodgkin lymphoma.

The chain is built from TRBV4-2 and TRBJ2-1; 9 nucleotides match TRBD2. Losses at the gene ends were 1 base for V and 7 bases for J; bases not matched to a gene: 11. This CDR3 is 17 amino acids long. Germline V CDR1 and CDR2: LGHNA, YNFKEQ. Here the CDR3 DNA reads TGTGCCAGCAGCCAAGGGGGCGGGGGGGTTCCCCCGAATGAGCAGTTCTTC. Protein product: CASSQGGGGVPPNEQFF.

The chain has TRBV5-1 and TRBJ2-2, with 7 positions matching TRBD1. Losses at the gene ends were 4 bases for V and 2 bases for J; bases not matched to a gene: 5. Germline V gives CDR1 SGHRS, CDR2 YFSETQ. The CDR3 covers 15 residues. CDR3 region: CASSMDRPNTGELFF. The DNA for the CDR3 is TGCGCCAGCAGCATGGACAGGCCAAACACCGGGGAGCTGTTTTTT.

The V gene is TRBV30, the J gene TRBJ2-3; D ambiguous. Trimming cost V 7 bases and J 2 bases, with 7 bases left between them. In germline, CDR1 is GTSNPN, CDR2 SVGIG (reference sequence). This CDR3 region has 11 residues. CDR3 loop: CASGHTDTQYF. Written as DNA, the CDR3 is TGTGCCTCGGGCCACACAGATACGCAGTATTTT.

The gene calls are TRBV27 and TRBJ2-1, with TRBD2 matching 7 bases. J gave up 5 bases and V 0 bases, and 4 bases lay outside the gene matches. Germline V gene lookup returns CDR1 MNHEY and CDR2 SMNVEV (reference sequence). The CDR3 has 15 residues. Here the CDR3 reads CASSLSPSGDNEQFF. DNA for the CDR3: TGTGCCAGCAGTTTATCCCCTAGCGGAGACAATGAGCAGTTCTTC.

V gene TRBV9 combines with J gene TRBJ2-5; D is perhaps TRBD1 or TRBD2 (6 bases each). The CDR3 loop spans 14 amino acids. CDR1 is SGDLS, CDR2 YYNGEE, per germline. Trimming removed 4 bases from V and 5 bases from J, with 15 bases in between. Here the CDR3 reads CASSPRVGGETQYF. The DNA of the CDR3 is TGTGCCAGCAGCCCCCGGGTGGGGGGCGAGACCCAGTACTTC. The full variable domain, completed using reference TRBV9 and TRBJ2-5, is DSGVTQTPKHLITATGQRVTLRCSPRSGDLSVYWYQQSLDQGLQFLIQYYNGEERAKGNILERFSAQQFPDLHSELNLSSLELGDSALYFCASSPRVGGETQYFGPGTRLLVL.

The J gene is TRBJ2-2, the V gene TRBV11-3, with D possibly TRBD1 on 8 matching bases. V was trimmed by 5 bases and J by 5 bases, leaving 21 bases between them. The CDR3 consists of 17 residues. The germline V gene encodes CDR1 SGHNT and CDR2 YENEEA. CDR3 coding DNA: TGTGCCAGCAGCACCCGTCGGACAGGGACTAAAACCGGGGAGCTGTTTTTT. It encodes CASSTRRTGTKTGELFF.

This rearrangement joins TRBV5-1 to TRBJ1-2; D is unclear. Deletions cut 0 bases from V and 4 bases from J, with 13 bases between. Germline V lookup: CDR1 SGHRS, CDR2 YFSETQ. The CDR3 consists of 15 residues. The CDR3 bases are TGCGCCAGCAGCTTGGATTGGGAAGGGTTCTATGGCTACACCTTC. It is translated as CASSLDWEGFYGYTF.

The V call is TRBV9, the J call TRBJ2-7, with 8 bases lining up with TRBD1. This CDR3 contains 16 residues. Germline CDR1 reads SGDLS; CDR2 reads YYNGEE. V was clipped by 3 bases and J by 2 bases; unmatched bases: 10. Here the CDR3 DNA reads TGTGCCAGCAGCGACCTCCGGGACAGGCCGACCTACGAGCAGTACTTC. It translates to CASSDLRDRPTYEQYF.

The genes are TRBV10-2 and TRBJ1-2; 7 bases map to TRBD1. In germline, CDR1 is WSHSY, CDR2 SAAADI. The CDR3 totals 13 residues. V dropped 5 bases and J dropped 2; count of bases not matched to a gene: 2. The CDR3 DNA reads as TGCGCCAGCAGTCAGGGGGGGAACTATGGCTACACCTTC. This translates into CASSQGGNYGYTF.

This clone was recorded once. The chain employs TRBV11-3 and TRBJ2-7; D not certain. This CDR3 has 16 residues. Germline CDR1 SGHNT, CDR2 YENEEA. The V end lost 1 base, the J end lost 2 bases, and 15 bases lay between the germline ends. The chain's CDR3 is CASSLAFDTHAYEQYF. In DNA form, the CDR3 reads TGTGCCAGCAGCTTAGCGTTCGATACACATGCCTACGAGCAGTACTTC.

The rearrangement uses TRBV20-1 and TRBJ2-7; D is unresolved. Trimming took off 0 bases at V and 5 bases at J, with 2 bases between the two ends. Per the germline V gene, CDR1 is DFQATT and CDR2 is SNEGSKA (reference sequence). The CDR3 contains 10 residues. DNA for the CDR3: TGCAGTGCTAGAGACCACGAGCAGTACTTC. This translates into CSARDHEQYF.